A selection of T cell receptor beta chains follows, all from one sample in a study of cytomegalovirus exposure and HLA in healthy donors. Using immunoSEQ multiplex PCR, the repertoire was profiled, and TCRdb retains in-frame clones only, with some absent. This table holds tens of thousands of clones, around 66% found once. The sequencing sample was made of PBMCs. These receptors were obtained from a male donor in good health and CMV-seropositive. CDR3s include the opening cysteine and the closing phenylalanine or tryptophan. Each record gives: J gene, D gene, clone size, V gene, CDR3 protein, CDR3 DNA. A D gene is named only where the DNA matches it firmly. Some rows have no size entry. The others give once, few or many, or a class for an expanded clone.

TRBJ2-1	TRBD1	.	TRBV7-9	CASSTRGYGTSSYNEQFF	TGTGCCAGCAGCACCAGGGGGTATGGGACCTCCTCCTACAATGAGCAGTTCTTC
TRBJ1-1	.	.	TRBV28	CASSIRGFGSEAFF	TGTGCCAGCAGTATCCGAGGGTTTGGGTCTGAAGCTTTCTTT
TRBJ2-1	TRBD1	.	TRBV7-9	CASSLSDRNIYNEQFF	TGTGCCAGCAGCCTCTCGGACAGGAATATTTACAATGAGCAGTTCTTC
TRBJ2-1	.	few	TRBV6-6	CASSYEGGPYNEQFF	TGTGCCAGCAGTTACGAGGGGGGGCCCTACAATGAGCAGTTCTTC
TRBJ1-2	.	.	TRBV29-1	CSVVSGSEGYTF	TGCAGCGTTGTTTCGGGGTCGGAAGGCTACACCTTC
TRBJ1-6	.	.	TRBV19	CASSIQGNSPLHF	TGTGCCAGTAGTATACAGGGGAATTCACCCCTCCACTTT
TRBJ1-2	TRBD1	.	TRBV18	CASSRDRADYGYTF	TGTGCCAGCTCGAGGGACAGGGCAGACTATGGCTACACCTTC
TRBJ1-1	.	.	TRBV11-3	CASSLGGPAEAFF	TGTGCCAGCAGCTTAGGGGGGCCCGCGGAAGCTTTCTTT
TRBJ2-7	.	.	TRBV19	CASSTTSYHEQYF	TGTGCCAGTAGTACGACTAGTTACCACGAGCAGTACTTC
TRBJ2-3	TRBD2	.	TRBV25-1	CASTDSGRIADTQYF	TGTGCCAGCACCGATAGCGGGAGAATCGCAGATACGCAGTATTTT
TRBJ2-7	TRBD1	few	TRBV5-6	CASSLGGDRGFYEQYF	TGTGCCAGCAGCTTGGGCGGGGACAGGGGGTTTTACGAGCAGTACTTC
TRBJ2-6	TRBD1	.	TRBV4-1	CASSQGWAGGLSGANVLTF	TGCGCCAGCAGCCAAGGATGGGCAGGGGGTTTATCTGGGGCCAACGTCCTGACTTTC
TRBJ2-1	TRBD2	once	TRBV18	CASSTVGLAGGNEQFF	TGTGCCAGCTCCACCGTAGGACTAGCGGGAGGGAATGAGCAGTTCTTC
TRBJ2-7	.	.	TRBV9	CASSSGPGQFYEQYF	TGTGCCAGCAGCTCCGGGCCAGGGCAATTCTACGAGCAGTACTTC
TRBJ1-1	.	.	TRBV28	CASARAGRSNTEAFF	TGTGCCAGCGCTAGAGCGGGACGTTCGAACACTGAAGCTTTCTTT
TRBJ1-3	TRBD1	.	TRBV14	CASSRPGTDSGNTIYF	TGTGCCAGCAGTCGTCCCGGGACAGACTCTGGAAACACCATATATTTT
TRBJ2-7	.	.	TRBV29-1	CSVERDSVQYF	TGCAGCGTTGAAAGGGACTCGGTGCAGTACTTC
TRBJ2-5	.	once	TRBV19	CASSILGEETQYF	TGTGCCAGTAGTATTTTAGGAGAAGAGACCCAGTACTTC
TRBJ2-1	TRBD2	.	TRBV19	CASSILAGGPYEQFF	TGTGCCAGTAGTATTCTAGCGGGAGGGCCTTATGAGCAGTTCTTC
TRBJ2-1	TRBD2	once	TRBV9	CASSSGGLAGVREQFF	TGTGCCAGCAGCTCCGGAGGACTAGCGGGAGTCCGTGAGCAGTTCTTC
TRBJ1-1	TRBD1	.	TRBV7-2	CASSRDRGGTEAFF	TGTGCCAGCAGCCGGGACAGGGGTGGCACTGAAGCTTTCTTT
TRBJ2-7	.	once	TRBV19	CASTDTQREQYF	TGTGCCAGTACCGACACCCAACGAGAGCAGTACTTC
TRBJ2-5	.	.	TRBV4-1	CASSLTRSFQETQYF	TGCGCCAGCAGCCTAACACGAAGTTTCCAAGAGACCCAGTACTTC
TRBJ2-5	.	.	TRBV2	CASQIEAFKETQYF	TGTGCCAGCCAAATAGAGGCGTTTAAAGAGACCCAGTACTTC
TRBJ2-1	TRBD2	.	TRBV5-4	CASSFTGGDNEQFF	TGTGCCAGCAGCTTTACGGGAGGGGACAATGAGCAGTTCTTC
TRBJ1-5	TRBD1	.	TRBV28	CASSSGQGQVGNQPQHF	TGTGCCAGCAGTTCGGGACAGGGACAGGTAGGCAATCAGCCCCAGCATTTT
TRBJ2-7	.	once	TRBV7-2	CASSSHYEQYF	TGTGCCAGCAGCTCACACTACGAGCAGTACTTC
TRBJ1-2	.	.	TRBV6-5	CASNSEATDRHGYTF	TGTGCCAGCAACAGCGAGGCGACCGACAGGCATGGCTACACCTTC
TRBJ2-7	TRBD1	.	TRBV5-6	CASSRDRVGEQYF	TGTGCCAGCAGCCGGGACAGGGTCGGCGAGCAGTACTTC